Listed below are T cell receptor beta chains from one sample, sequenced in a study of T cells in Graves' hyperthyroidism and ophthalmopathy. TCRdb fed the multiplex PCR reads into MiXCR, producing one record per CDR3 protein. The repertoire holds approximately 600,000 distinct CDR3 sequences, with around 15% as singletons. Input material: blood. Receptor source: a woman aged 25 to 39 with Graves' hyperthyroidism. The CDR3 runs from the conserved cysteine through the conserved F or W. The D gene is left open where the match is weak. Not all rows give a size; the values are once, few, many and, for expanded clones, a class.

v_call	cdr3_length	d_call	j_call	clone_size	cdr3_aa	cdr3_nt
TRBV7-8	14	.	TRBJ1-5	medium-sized	CASSLRETGQPQHF	TGTGCCAGCAGCTTAAGGGAAACAGGGCAGCCCCAGCATTTT
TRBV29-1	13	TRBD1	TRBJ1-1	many	CSVEGRGHSEAFF	TGCAGCGTTGAGGGCAGGGGGCACTCTGAAGCTTTCTTT
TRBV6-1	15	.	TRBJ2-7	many	CASSNDRGSYYEQYF	TGTGCCAGCAGCAACGACAGAGGGAGCTACTACGAGCAGTACTTC
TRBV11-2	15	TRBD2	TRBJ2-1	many	CASGTSGSFNNEQFF	TGTGCCAGCGGGACTAGCGGGAGTTTCAACAATGAGCAGTTCTTC
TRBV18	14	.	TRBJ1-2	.	CASSPNIDSWDYTF	TGTGCCAGCTCACCAAATATAGATTCGTGGGACTACACCTTC
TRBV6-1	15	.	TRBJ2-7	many	CASQLLAGTAYEQYF	TGTGCCAGCCAGCTTTTGGCGGGGACCGCCTACGAGCAGTACTTC
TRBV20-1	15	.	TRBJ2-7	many	CSARDAGLATYEQYF	TGCAGTGCTAGAGATGCGGGACTTGCAACCTACGAGCAGTACTTC
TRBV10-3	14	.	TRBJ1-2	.	CAIHPAGANYGYTF	TGTGCCATCCACCCGGCAGGGGCCAACTATGGCTACACCTTC
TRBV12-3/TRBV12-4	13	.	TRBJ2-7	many	CASSFEQPYEQYF	TGTGCCAGCAGTTTCGAACAGCCCTACGAGCAGTACTTC
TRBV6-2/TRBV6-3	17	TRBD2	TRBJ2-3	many	CASSYPELAGSTDTQYF	TGTGCCAGCAGTTACCCGGAACTAGCGGGAAGCACAGATACGCAGTATTTT
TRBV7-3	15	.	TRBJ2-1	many	CASSLGLSLLDEQFF	TGTGCCAGCAGCTTAGGGCTCTCGCTTTTGGATGAGCAGTTCTTC
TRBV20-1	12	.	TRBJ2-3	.	CSASDTTYTQYF	TGCAGTGCTTCTGACACTACCTATACGCAGTATTTT
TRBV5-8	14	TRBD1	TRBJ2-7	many	CASSIRQGPYEQYF	TGTGCCAGCAGTATCCGACAGGGACCCTACGAGCAGTACTTC
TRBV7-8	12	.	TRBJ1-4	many	CASSLALKKLFF	TGTGCCAGCAGCTTAGCGCTGAAAAAACTGTTTTTT
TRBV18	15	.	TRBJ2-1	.	CASSPSVGRDWEQFF	TGTGCCAGCTCACCATCGGTCGGTAGGGATTGGGAGCAGTTCTTC
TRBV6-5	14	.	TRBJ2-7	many	CASSYVASSYEQYF	TGTGCCAGCAGTTACGTAGCTAGCAGCTACGAGCAGTACTTC
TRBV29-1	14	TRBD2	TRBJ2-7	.	CSVVLRLAEWEQYF	TGCAGCGTTGTTTTGCGGCTAGCGGAATGGGAGCAGTACTTC
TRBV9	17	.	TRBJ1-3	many	CASSEPFGQRGLGTIYF	TGTGCCAGCAGCGAGCCCTTTGGGCAGAGGGGTCTGGGCACCATATATTTT
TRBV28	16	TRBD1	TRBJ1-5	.	CASSTFRDREEQPQHF	TGTGCCAGCAGTACTTTCCGGGACAGGGAGGAACAGCCCCAGCATTTT
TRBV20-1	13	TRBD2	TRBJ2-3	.	CSAPGRGADTQYF	TGCAGTGCCCCGGGGAGGGGCGCAGATACGCAGTATTTT
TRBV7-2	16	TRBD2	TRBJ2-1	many	CASSLSGTSGSNEQFF	TGTGCCAGCAGCTTATCCGGGACTAGCGGGAGTAATGAGCAGTTCTTC
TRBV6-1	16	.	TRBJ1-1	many	CASSGYPTVINTEAFF	TGTGCCAGCAGTGGATATCCGACCGTAATTAACACTGAAGCTTTCTTT
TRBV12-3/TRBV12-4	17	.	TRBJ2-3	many	CASSFRRAGASTDTQYF	TGTGCCAGCAGTTTTAGAAGGGCTGGGGCTAGCACAGATACGCAGTATTTT
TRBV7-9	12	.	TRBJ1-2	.	CASSLDPVGYTF	TGTGCCAGCAGCTTAGATCCCGTTGGCTACACCTTC
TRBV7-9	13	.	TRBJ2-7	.	CASSPGRKNEQYF	TGTGCCAGCAGCCCCGGCCGAAAAAACGAGCAGTACTTC
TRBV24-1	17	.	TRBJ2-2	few	CATSDLAGGRGAGELFF	TGTGCCACCAGTGATTTAGCTGGGGGGAGAGGGGCCGGGGAGCTGTTTTTT
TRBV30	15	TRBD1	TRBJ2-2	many	CAWSLGQGDTGELFF	TGTGCCTGGAGTCTCGGACAGGGGGACACCGGGGAGCTGTTTTTT
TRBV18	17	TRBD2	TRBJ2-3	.	CASSPGTSGSGMDTQYF	TGTGCCAGCTCACCCGGTACTAGCGGGAGTGGTATGGATACGCAGTATTTT
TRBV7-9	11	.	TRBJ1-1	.	CASEGVTEAFF	TGTGCCAGTGAGGGGGTTACTGAAGCTTTCTTT
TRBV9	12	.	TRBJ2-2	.	CASSVKTGELFF	TGTGCCAGCAGCGTAAAGACCGGGGAGCTGTTTTTT
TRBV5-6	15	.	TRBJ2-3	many	CASSAYRDRTDTQYF	TGTGCCAGCAGCGCCTACAGGGACCGCACAGATACGCAGTATTTT
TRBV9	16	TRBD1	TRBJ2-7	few	CASSATTGEGAYEQYF	TGTGCCAGCAGCGCGACCACAGGGGAAGGGGCCTACGAGCAGTACTTC
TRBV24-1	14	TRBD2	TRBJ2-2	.	CATSTLAGTGELFF	TGTGCCACCAGTACGCTAGCGGGGACCGGGGAGCTGTTTTTT
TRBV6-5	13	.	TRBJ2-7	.	CASSYERYYEQYF	TGTGCCAGCAGTTACGAGCGCTACTACGAGCAGTACTTC
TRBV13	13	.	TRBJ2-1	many	CASSGRLYNEQFF	TGTGCCAGCAGTGGTAGACTTTACAATGAGCAGTTCTTC
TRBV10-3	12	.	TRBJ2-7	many	CAIRATQYEQYF	TGTGCCATCAGAGCCACACAGTACGAGCAGTACTTC
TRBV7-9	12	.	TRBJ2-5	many	CASSPKQETQYF	TGTGCCAGCAGCCCCAAACAAGAGACCCAGTACTTC
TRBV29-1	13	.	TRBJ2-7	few	CSVGQSLGYEQYF	TGCAGCGTGGGGCAGTCCCTGGGTTACGAGCAGTACTTC
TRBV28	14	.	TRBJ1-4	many	CASSLRGRFEKLFF	TGTGCCAGCAGTTTGCGAGGGCGTTTCGAAAAACTGTTTTTT
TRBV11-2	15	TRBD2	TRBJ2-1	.	CASSVLNSGRADPFF	TGTGCCAGCAGCGTACTAAATAGCGGGAGGGCCGACCCGTTCTTC
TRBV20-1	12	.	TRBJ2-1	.	CSASDSDNEQFF	TGCAGTGCTTCCGACTCGGACAATGAGCAGTTCTTC
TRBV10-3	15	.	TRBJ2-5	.	CAISGIDGGAETQYF	TGTGCCATCAGTGGTATCGATGGCGGGGCGGAGACCCAGTACTTC
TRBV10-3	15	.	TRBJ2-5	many	CAISPRRDNQETQYF	TGTGCCATCAGTCCAAGACGGGACAATCAAGAGACCCAGTACTTC
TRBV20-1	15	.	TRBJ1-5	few	CSASRSGQPYQPQHF	TGCAGTGCCAGCCGATCTGGACAGCCTTATCAGCCCCAGCATTTT
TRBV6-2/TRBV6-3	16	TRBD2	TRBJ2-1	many	CASSSLLAEHYNEQFF	TGTGCCAGCAGTTCCCTGCTAGCGGAACATTACAATGAGCAGTTCTTC
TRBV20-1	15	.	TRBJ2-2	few	CSAYRSGRNTGELFF	TGCAGTGCTTATCGATCCGGGAGAAACACCGGGGAGCTGTTTTTT
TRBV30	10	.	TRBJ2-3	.	CAFGTDTQYF	TGTGCCTTTGGTACAGATACGCAGTATTTT
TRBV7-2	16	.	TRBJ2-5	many	CASSLVGAGVGETQYF	TGTGCCAGCAGCTTAGTGGGGGCGGGAGTAGGAGAGACCCAGTACTTC
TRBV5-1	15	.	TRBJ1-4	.	CASSSDGTTNEKLFF	TGCGCCAGCAGTTCCGACGGAACGACTAATGAAAAACTGTTTTTT
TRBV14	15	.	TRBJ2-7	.	CASRRGPRDSYEQYF	TGTGCCAGCAGGAGGGGACCCCGGGACTCCTACGAGCAGTACTTC
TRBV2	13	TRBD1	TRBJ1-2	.	CASSRTGAGGYTF	TGCGCCAGCAGCCGGACAGGGGCCGGGGGCTACACCTTC
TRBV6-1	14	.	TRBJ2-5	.	CASTRDSAWETQYF	TGTGCCAGCACCAGGGACTCTGCCTGGGAGACCCAGTACTTC
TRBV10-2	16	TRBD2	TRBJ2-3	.	CASSDWGRAAGDTQYF	TGCGCCAGCAGTGATTGGGGGAGGGCTGCAGGGGATACGCAGTATTTT
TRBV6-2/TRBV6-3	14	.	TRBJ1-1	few	CASRRGTKDTEAFF	TGTGCCAGCAGAAGAGGGACGAAGGACACTGAAGCTTTCTTT
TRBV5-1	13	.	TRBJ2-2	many	CASRGLKMGELFF	TGCGCCAGCAGGGGACTCAAGATGGGGGAGCTGTTTTTT